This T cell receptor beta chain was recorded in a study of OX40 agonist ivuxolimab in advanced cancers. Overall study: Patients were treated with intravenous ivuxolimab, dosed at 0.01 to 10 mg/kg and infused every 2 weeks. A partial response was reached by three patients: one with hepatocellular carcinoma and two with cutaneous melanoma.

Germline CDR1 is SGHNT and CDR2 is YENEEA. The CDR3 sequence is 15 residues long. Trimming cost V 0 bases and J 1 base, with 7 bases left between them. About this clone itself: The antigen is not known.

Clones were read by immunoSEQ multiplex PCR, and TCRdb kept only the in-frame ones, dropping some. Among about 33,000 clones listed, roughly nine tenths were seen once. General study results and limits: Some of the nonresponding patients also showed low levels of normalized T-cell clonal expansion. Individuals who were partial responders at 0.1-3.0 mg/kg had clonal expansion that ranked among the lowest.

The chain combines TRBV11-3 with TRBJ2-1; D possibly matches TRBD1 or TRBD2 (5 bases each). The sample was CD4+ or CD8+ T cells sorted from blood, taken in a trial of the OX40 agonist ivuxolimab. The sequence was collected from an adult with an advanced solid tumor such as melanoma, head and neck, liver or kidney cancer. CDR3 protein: CASSLDRESYNEQFF. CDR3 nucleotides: TGTGCCAGCAGCTTAGACAGGGAGTCCTACAATGAGCAGTTCTTC.